The 29 T cell receptor beta chains listed next were all sequenced from one sample in a study of blood T cell repertoires in COVID-19 (dated by TCRdb to 2018 to 2021). Library creation used the immunoSEQ multiplex PCR assay. TCRdb holds this immuneACCESS table with in-frame rearrangements only. Some clones are missing; in checked studies, unresolved V genes explain under half, and the rest has no known cause. Across this sample there are fewer than 500,000 clones, with approximately 89% seen only once. In total, the top ten clones hold 1% to 1.5% of the sample. Sequenced sample: PBMCs or T cells enriched from blood (not recorded which). The receptors shown here come from a man aged 25 to 40 who had recovered from COVID-19.

The J gene is TRBJ1-1, the V gene TRBV3-1 (or the pseudogene TRBV3-2); D ambiguous. The CDR3 sequence is 14 residues long. The V gene lost 4 bases and the J gene lost 5 bases, with 14 bases spanning the gap. Germline V gene data show CDR1 as LGHDT and CDR2 as YNNKEL (reference sequence). The CDR3 spells CASSPPTSGTEAFF. The DNA for the CDR3 is TGTGCCAGCAGCCCCCCTACTAGCGGAACTGAAGCTTTCTTT.

The chain is built from TRBV27 and TRBJ1-5; D remains unclear. V was pared by 5 bases and J by 11 bases, with 16 bases between. CDR3 size: 13 residues. Germline values: CDR1 MNHEY, CDR2 SMNVEV (reference sequence). In nucleotides, the CDR3 is TGTGCCAGCAGTACCCTGGATAGTCGGGCCCAGCATTTT. Translation gives CASSTLDSRAQHF.

This chain connects TRBV18 to TRBJ1-1, with D perhaps TRBD1 (6 bases). The CDR3 consists of 15 residues. Per germline, CDR1 KGHSH and CDR2 LQKENI. Trimming left V 5 bases short and J 1 base short, with 14 bases between. For the CDR3, the DNA is TGTGCCAGCTCAGAACCGGGCAGGGGGAACACTGAAGCTTTCTTT. Its protein product is CASSEPGRGNTEAFF. The variable domain in full, completed from reference TRBV18 and TRBJ1-1, reads NAGVMQNPRHLVRRRGQEARLRCSPMKGHSHVYWYRQLPEEGLKFMVYLQKENIIDESGMPKERFSAEFPKEGPSILRIQQVVRGDSAAYFCASSEPGRGNTEAFFGQGTRLTVV.

The rearrangement links TRBV5-1 to TRBJ1-4, with 12 bases that match TRBD1. The V and J ends lost 4 bases and 7 bases, in that order; junction bases with no gene match: 11. Germline V gene sequence: CDR1 SGHRS, CDR2 YFSETQ. This CDR3 region has 17 residues. In DNA, the CDR3 is TGCGCCAGCAGCATAACCGGGACAGGGGGCGCAGGTGAAAAACTGTTTTTT. Translating gives CASSITGTGGAGEKLFF.

A single count supports this clone. The J gene is TRBJ2-2, the V gene TRBV18; D might be TRBD1 (6 bases). The V gene lost 5 bases and the J gene lost 5 bases, with 21 bases spanning the gap. The CDR3 consists of 17 residues. Germline CDR1 and CDR2: KGHSH and LQKENI. The DNA for the CDR3 is TGTGCCAGCTCAAATTTCAACAGGGACATGGATACCGGGGAGCTGTTTTTT. This gives the protein CASSNFNRDMDTGELFF.

The chain uses TRBV4-1 and TRBJ2-3; TRBD1 aligns across 10 bases. V gave up 4 bases and J gave up 3 bases; unmatched junction bases: 1. The CDR3 loop spans 14 amino acids. CDR1 is MGHRA and CDR2 is YSYEKL in the germline V gene. CDR3 region: CASSPDRGTDTQYF. The CDR3 DNA is TGCGCCAGCAGCCCGGACAGGGGGACAGATACGCAGTATTTT.

This clone turned up a few times. The V and J genes are TRBV5-6 and TRBJ2-7; 8 nucleotides agree with TRBD1. Germline CDR1 SGHDT, CDR2 YYEEEE. The J segment lost 5 bases and the V segment lost 4 bases, leaving 8 bases of the junction unmatched. This CDR3 is 14 amino acids long. The CDR3 DNA reads as TGTGCCAGCAGCAAGGGACAGGATGGCCACGAGCAGTACTTC. Translating gives CASSKGQDGHEQYF.

The chain is built from TRBV5-6 and TRBJ2-3; weak D call: TRBD2 (7 bases). Per the germline V gene, CDR1 is SGHDT and CDR2 is YYEEEE. V lost 7 bases and J lost 2, with 14 bases in between. This CDR3 is 14 amino acids long. CDR3 DNA sequence: TGTGCCAGCGGGATCGGGGGGCTCACAGATACGCAGTATTTT. It codes for CASGIGGLTDTQYF. Supplemented by reference TRBV5-6 and TRBJ2-3, the full variable domain reads DAGVTQSPTHLIKTRGQQVTLRCSPKSGHDTVSWYQQALGQGPQFIFQYYEEEERQRGNFPDRFSGHQFPNYSSELNVNALLLGDSALYLCASGIGGLTDTQYFGPGTRLTVL.

The chain links TRBV3-1 (or the pseudogene TRBV3-2) to TRBJ2-1, with a possible D match to TRBD2 (5 bases). Germline values: CDR1 LGHDT, CDR2 YNNKEL (reference sequence). The V end lost 1 base, the J end lost 0 bases, and 10 bases lay between the germline ends. The CDR3 runs to 16 residues. In nucleotides, the CDR3 is TGTGCCAGCAGCCAAGCGGACTGGGGCTCCTACAATGAGCAGTTCTTC. Translated, it gives CASSQADWGSYNEQFF.

As to this clone: This same CDR3 is encoded by further DNA sequences in the sample. This sequence joins TRBV9 and TRBJ2-1, with TRBD2 matching over 11 bases. The CDR3 is 15 residues long. The V and J ends lost 2 bases and 7 bases, in that order; junction bases with no gene match: 5. Germline V gene data show CDR1 as SGDLS and CDR2 as YYNGEE. The CDR3 loop is CASSVSGGAGNEQFF. The DNA for the CDR3 is TGTGCCAGCAGCGTTAGCGGGGGGGCCGGGAATGAGCAGTTCTTC.

This clone has a handful of counts. The rearrangement links TRBV3-1 (or the pseudogene TRBV3-2) to TRBJ1-5; 12 nucleotides line up with TRBD1. J lost 0 bases, V lost 9 bases, and 12 bases had no gene match. The CDR3 covers 18 residues. Germline-derived CDR1 and CDR2 are LGHDT and YNNKEL (reference sequence). CDR3 protein: CARKGQGAVFYSNQPQHF. The CDR3 DNA reads TGTGCCAGAAAGGGACAGGGGGCTGTTTTTTATAGCAATCAGCCCCAGCATTTT.

The chain carries TRBV7-2 and TRBJ1-5, with D unresolved. Trimming pared 1 base from V and 0 bases from J, leaving 10 bases between. From germline, CDR1 is SGHTA and CDR2 FQGNSA. The length of the CDR3 is 16 residues. The chain's CDR3 is CASSLERTYSNQPQHF. The DNA for the CDR3 is TGTGCCAGCAGCTTAGAGAGGACTTATAGCAATCAGCCCCAGCATTTT.

The J gene is TRBJ1-1, the V gene TRBV14, with D maybe TRBD1 (5 bases). Germline lookup yields CDR1 SGHDN and CDR2 FVKESK. This CDR3 is built from 13 residues. V lost 3 bases and J lost 9, with 14 bases in between. DNA for the CDR3: TGTGCCAGCAGCCAGGCGGGGGTCATGCAAGCTTTCTTT. It is translated as CASSQAGVMQAFF.

This chain joins TRBV5-1 and TRBJ1-2; 8 nucleotides align to TRBD1. This CDR3 comprises 15 residues. The V gene's germline CDR1 is SGHRS and CDR2 YFSETQ. The V and J ends lost 4 bases and 3 bases, in that order; junction bases with no gene match: 8. CDR3 coding DNA: TGCGCCAGCAGCCCTGGACAGGGAGAGGACTATGGCTACACCTTC. It yields the protein CASSPGQGEDYGYTF.

V gene TRBV5-1 combines with J gene TRBJ2-4; D is ambiguous. From germline, CDR1 is SGHRS and CDR2 YFSETQ. This CDR3 is 16 amino acids long. V was pared by 0 bases and J by 0 bases, with 10 bases between. CDR3 sequence reads: CASSLDFTVAKNIQYF. CDR3 bases: TGCGCCAGCAGCTTGGATTTTACAGTAGCCAAAAACATTCAGTACTTC.

The chain couples TRBV18 to TRBJ1-2; 11 nucleotides match TRBD1. CDR1 and CDR2 (germline): KGHSH, LQKENI. The J segment lost 2 bases and the V segment lost 8 bases, leaving 7 bases of the junction unmatched. The CDR3 contains 15 residues. CDR3 DNA sequence: TGTGCCAGCCGGGACAGGGGGAGCTTCAACTATGGCTACACCTTC. It specifies CASRDRGSFNYGYTF.

This clone was seen only a few times. This rearrangement joins TRBV5-1 to TRBJ2-1; 10 bases map to TRBD1. This CDR3 has 14 residues. Trimming removed 4 bases from V and 8 bases from J; junction bases left unmatched: 6. Germline lookup yields CDR1 SGHRS and CDR2 YFSETQ. CDR3 protein: CASSRQGASHEQFF. The CDR3 DNA reads as TGCGCCAGCAGCAGACAGGGGGCTAGCCATGAGCAGTTCTTC.

The gene calls are TRBV5-1 and TRBJ1-1; D is unclear. CDR1 is SGHRS and CDR2 is YFSETQ in the germline V gene. Trimming took off 4 bases at V and 4 bases at J, with 14 bases between the two ends. The CDR3 has 14 amino acids. The CDR3 here is CASSPAGGGTEAFF. The CDR3 DNA reads as TGCGCCAGCAGCCCAGCGGGTGGTGGCACTGAAGCTTTCTTT.

V usage is TRBV10-3 and J usage is TRBJ1-5; D unclear. Germline lookup yields CDR1 ENHRY and CDR2 SYGVKD. Trimming pared 0 bases from V and 8 bases from J, leaving 26 bases between. CDR3 length: 19 residues. The chain's CDR3 is CAISESRRAGGSPPEPQHF. The CDR3 bases are TGTGCCATCAGTGAGTCGAGACGCGCCGGCGGGAGCCCGCCGGAGCCCCAGCATTTT.

This CDR3 reads CASSSPDVPTGNYGYTF. CDR3 bases: TGTGCCAGCAGCTCTCCTGACGTACCGACAGGGAACTATGGCTACACCTTC. This chain connects TRBV7-3 to TRBJ1-2; 7 nucleotides match TRBD1. This CDR3 comprises 17 residues. The junction had 13 bases not matched to a gene; V was cut back by 4 bases and J by 2 bases. Germline values: CDR1 SGHTA, CDR2 FQGTGA.

The gene calls are TRBV3-1 (or the pseudogene TRBV3-2) and TRBJ1-2; 8 bases are a match to TRBD1. The CDR3 sequence is 16 residues long. Germline V CDR1 and CDR2: LGHDT, YNNKEL (reference sequence). The ends lost 2 bases at V and 4 bases at J; junction bases unmatched: 9. The CDR3 region is CASSQKTGGRGYGYTF. CDR3 nucleotide sequence: TGTGCCAGCAGCCAAAAAACAGGGGGAAGAGGCTATGGCTACACCTTC.

The chain carries TRBV11-2 and TRBJ2-1, with 8 bases aligning to TRBD2. The CDR3 consists of 15 residues. V trimming: 1 base; J trimming: 9 bases; junction bases outside the gene matches: 8. Looked up from germline, CDR1 is SGHAT and CDR2 is FQNNGV. The CDR3 spells CASSLGVAGKGEQFF. The CDR3 nucleotides read TGTGCCAGCAGCTTAGGGGTAGCGGGGAAAGGTGAGCAGTTCTTC.

The chain joins TRBV7-3 to TRBJ1-1, with unresolved D. Germline V gives CDR1 SGHTA, CDR2 FQGTGA. V was clipped by 5 bases and J by 5 bases, with 12 bases between them. This CDR3 comprises 13 residues. The CDR3 spells CASSLDLGTEAFF. The DNA for the CDR3 is TGTGCCAGCAGCCTGGATCTAGGTACTGAAGCTTTCTTT.

The V and J genes are TRBV5-6 and TRBJ2-5, with TRBD1 identical over 7 bases. Germline CDR1 SGHDT, CDR2 YYEEEE. V lost 4 bases to trimming and J lost 4 bases; unmatched junction nucleotides: 10. The CDR3 has 15 residues. The CDR3 loop is CASSGTAHYTETQYF. For the CDR3, the DNA is TGTGCCAGCAGCGGGACAGCTCACTATACAGAGACCCAGTACTTC. Drawing the rest from reference TRBV5-6 and TRBJ2-5, the complete variable domain is DAGVTQSPTHLIKTRGQQVTLRCSPKSGHDTVSWYQQALGQGPQFIFQYYEEEERQRGNFPDRFSGHQFPNYSSELNVNALLLGDSALYLCASSGTAHYTETQYFGPGTRLLVL.

Only one count was recorded for this clone. The chain carries TRBV3-1 (or the pseudogene TRBV3-2) and TRBJ2-1, with 10 bases matching TRBD2. This CDR3 has 17 residues. Trimming took 2 bases from V and 7 from J; bases not matched to a gene: 11. Germline loops: CDR1 LGHDT, CDR2 YNNKEL (reference sequence). The CDR3 DNA sequence: TGTGCCAGCAGCCAACGACTAGCGGGCGGACCTTATAATGAGCAGTTCTTC. This sequence encodes CASSQRLAGGPYNEQFF.

The genes are TRBV9 and TRBJ1-3, with 9 bases that match TRBD1. The germline V gene has CDR1 SGDLS and CDR2 YYNGEE. After removal of 4 bases from V and 0 bases from J, the junction contained 5 bases not matched to a gene. CDR3 length equals 16 residues. The CDR3 protein is CASSINRGLSGNTIYF. CDR3 DNA sequence: TGTGCCAGCAGCATCAACAGGGGGCTCTCTGGAAACACCATATATTTT.

The genes are TRBV7-2 and TRBJ2-7; the match to TRBD1 covers 9 bases. Germline V gene data show CDR1 as SGHTA and CDR2 as FQGNSA. The CDR3 runs 13 residues. V lost 3 bases and J lost 7; bases outside the gene matches: 4. This CDR3 reads CASSFPGQGEQYF. CDR3 bases: TGTGCCAGCAGCTTTCCGGGACAGGGAGAGCAGTACTTC.

CDR3 nucleotide sequence: TGTGCCAGCAGCCAACACCAGGTACCGCTTGAGCAGTACTTC. Translated: CASSQHQVPLEQYF. This chain joins TRBV3-1 (or the pseudogene TRBV3-2) and TRBJ2-7; no clear D. V was trimmed by 2 bases and J by 7 bases, leaving 15 bases between them. Germline V gene lookup returns CDR1 LGHDT and CDR2 YNNKEL (reference sequence). CDR3 length: 14 amino acids.

The rearrangement joins TRBV7-2 to TRBJ1-2; no firm D call. V lost 4 bases and J lost 4, with 19 bases in between. Germline V lookup: CDR1 SGHTA, CDR2 FQGNSA. This CDR3 region has 16 residues. CDR3 loop: CASSSGPFRLRYGYTF. The CDR3 region has the DNA TGTGCCAGCAGCTCCGGTCCCTTCAGACTCCGCTATGGCTACACCTTC.